These 25 T cell receptor beta chains came from one sample sequenced in a study of PD-L1 blockade in urothelial cancer (dated by TCRdb to about 2017). The time point label of this sample denotes: peripheral blood 6 weeks after treatment start. The library was produced with the immunoSEQ multiplex PCR assay. TCRdb holds this immuneACCESS table with in-frame rearrangements only. Some clones are missing; in checked studies, unresolved V genes explain under half, and the rest has no known cause. The sample table shows under 150,000 clones, and more than 85% are seen once. The top ten clones comprise more than 1.5% of the sample. This specimen was PBMCs, taken around atezolizumab (anti-PD-L1) treatment. Every receptor here comes from a man aged 55 to 70 with urothelial cancer.

The rearrangement joins TRBV15 to TRBJ2-1, with 8 nucleotides matching TRBD1. After removal of 7 bases from V and 3 bases from J, the junction contained 5 bases not matched to a gene. Germline lookup yields CDR1 LNHNV and CDR2 YYDKDF (reference sequence). CDR3 length: 14 residues. In nucleotides, the CDR3 is TGTGCCACCACCGCACAGGGGGACTACAATGAGCAGTTCTTC. This sequence encodes CATTAQGDYNEQFF.

This chain's CDR3 is CASSVLSSGLYGYTF. The CDR3 DNA reads TGTGCCAGCAGCGTCTTAAGTTCGGGACTCTATGGCTACACCTTC. V is TRBV9 and J is TRBJ1-2; tentatively, D is TRBD1 (5 bases). V lost 2 bases and J 4 bases, leaving 15 bases between the germline ends. The germline gives CDR1 SGDLS, CDR2 YYNGEE. The CDR3 is made up of 15 amino acids.

The V gene is TRBV28, the J gene TRBJ2-7; 10 nucleotides line up with TRBD2. The CDR3 has 17 amino acids. CDR1 MDHEN and CDR2 SYDVKM come from the germline V gene. Trimming removed 7 bases from V and 6 bases from J; junction bases left unmatched: 18. CDR3 sequence (DNA): TGTGCCAGCATTAGTATAGCGGGGGGTGCCTCCGTTACCGAGCAGTACTTC. It is translated as CASISIAGGASVTEQYF.

The genes are TRBV19 and TRBJ2-1; 14 bases align to TRBD2. Looked up from germline, CDR1 is LNHDA and CDR2 is SQIVND (reference sequence). This CDR3 comprises 19 residues. With 5 bases clipped from V and 2 bases from J, the junction kept 11 bases outside the gene matches. Here the CDR3 reads CASSSGSTSGRAAYNEQFF. The DNA for the CDR3 is TGTGCCAGTAGTTCAGGCTCGACTAGCGGGAGGGCCGCCTACAATGAGCAGTTCTTC.

V gene TRBV7-3 combines with J gene TRBJ2-2; weak D call: TRBD1 (5 bases). Trimming took off 5 bases at V and 7 bases at J, with 14 bases between the two ends. The germline CDR1 and CDR2 sequences are SGHTA and FQGTGA. The CDR3 spans 14 residues. CDR3 amino acids: CASSPQGGLGELFF. Here the CDR3 DNA reads TGTGCCAGCAGCCCCCAGGGCGGCCTCGGGGAGCTGTTTTTT.

On this clone: This same CDR3 is encoded by further DNA sequences in the sample. This chain joins TRBV18 and TRBJ2-3, with TRBD1 as a possible D gene (6 bases). The CDR3 runs 14 residues. Trimming cost V 6 bases and J 3 bases, with 13 bases left between them. Germline assignment: CDR1 KGHSH and CDR2 LQKENI. The CDR3 DNA is TGTGCCAGCTCCCCGGGGCAGGGGACAGATACGCAGTATTTT. This codes for CASSPGQGTDTQYF.

This clone turned up a few times. The chain combines TRBV19 with TRBJ2-5, with 11 bases lining up with TRBD2. The CDR3 contains 15 residues. The V and J ends lost 6 bases and 2 bases, in that order; junction bases with no gene match: 5. Germline V gene data show CDR1 as LNHDA and CDR2 as SQIVND (reference sequence). Written as DNA, the CDR3 is TGTGCCAGTAGCCAAAGACTAGCGGGACAAGAGACCCAGTACTTC. Its protein is CASSQRLAGQETQYF.

This chain uses TRBV28 with TRBJ2-5; 7 positions match TRBD2. The length of the CDR3 is 13 residues. Germline-derived CDR1 and CDR2 are MDHEN and SYDVKM. After removal of 7 bases from V and 4 bases from J, the junction contained 6 bases not matched to a gene. The CDR3 loop is CASKSPGGETQYF. The CDR3, as DNA: TGTGCCAGCAAGAGTCCGGGGGGAGAGACCCAGTACTTC. The full variable domain, in which reference TRBV28 and TRBJ2-5 provide the parts outside the CDR3, is DVKVTQSSRYLVKRTGEKVFLECVQDMDHENMFWYRQDPGLGLRLIYFSYDVKMKEKGDIPEGYSVSREKKERFSLILESASTNQTSMYLCASKSPGGETQYFGPGTRLLVL.

V is TRBV6-5 and J is TRBJ2-7, with D possibly TRBD2 on 6 matching bases. V lost 0 bases, J lost 3 bases, and 12 bases lay in between. The V gene's germline CDR1 is MNHEY and CDR2 SVGAGI. The CDR3 extends over 15 amino acids. In DNA form, the CDR3 reads TGTGCCAGCAGTTACTCACTCTCCGGGGGCTACGAGCAGTACTTC. Protein product: CASSYSLSGGYEQYF.

This clone has ten or more counts. The chain carries TRBV4-3 and TRBJ1-3; D is ambiguous. The CDR3 has 16 amino acids. The germline gives CDR1 LGHNA, CDR2 YSLEER. The V gene lost 0 bases and the J gene lost 8 bases, with 17 bases spanning the gap. This CDR3 is CASSQDYGERGDTIYF. CDR3 coding DNA: TGCGCCAGCAGCCAAGATTACGGCGAAAGAGGAGACACCATATATTTT.

The chain combines TRBV19 with TRBJ1-2; the D gene is possibly TRBD1 (6 bases). Germline-derived CDR1 and CDR2 are LNHDA and SQIVND (reference sequence). The CDR3 totals 14 residues. V was trimmed by 9 bases and J by 0 bases, leaving 14 bases between them. The DNA for the CDR3 is TGTGCCAGCCTCCGGGACACCTCTAACTATGGCTACACCTTC. Protein product: CASLRDTSNYGYTF.

The chain joins TRBV18 to TRBJ1-4; 10 nucleotides agree with TRBD1. Germline V gene sequence: CDR1 KGHSH, CDR2 LQKENI. CDR3 size: 16 residues. The V gene end was trimmed by 1 base and the J gene end by 7 bases; junction bases not matched to a gene: 6. The CDR3: CASSPLRTGGIEKLFF. The CDR3 bases are TGTGCCAGCTCACCACTTCGGACAGGGGGTATTGAAAAACTGTTTTTT.

The gene calls are TRBV7-9 and TRBJ1-4; TRBD1 agrees at 8 bases. The CDR3 contains 15 residues. V trimming: 5 bases; J trimming: 8 bases; junction bases outside the gene matches: 10. CDR1 is SEHNR and CDR2 is FQNEAQ in the germline V gene (reference sequence). For the CDR3, the DNA is TGTGCCAGCAGCCCTTCCCAGGGGGCGCGAGAAAAACTGTTTTTT. It codes for CASSPSQGAREKLFF.

This clone was recorded a few times. This chain uses TRBV2 with TRBJ2-6, with TRBD1 matching 7 bases. This CDR3 region has 16 residues. Germline values: CDR1 SNHLY, CDR2 FYNNEI. V trimming: 7 bases; J trimming: 1 base; junction bases outside the gene matches: 7. This CDR3 is CASTRGLFSGANVLTF. The CDR3 region has the DNA TGTGCCAGCACTAGGGGGCTGTTTTCTGGGGCCAACGTCCTGACTTTC. Looking up the rest from reference TRBV2 and TRBJ2-6 gives the full variable domain: EPEVTQTPSHQVTQMGQEVILRCVPISNHLYFYWYRQILGQKVEFLVSFYNNEISEKSEIFDDQFSVERPDGSNFTLKIRSTKLEDSAMYFCASTRGLFSGANVLTFGAGSRLTVL.

The rearrangement joins TRBV6-5 to TRBJ1-2, with D unresolved. The CDR3 consists of 14 residues. The germline V gene has CDR1 MNHEY and CDR2 SVGAGI. Trimming pared 0 bases from V and 3 bases from J, leaving 8 bases between. DNA for the CDR3: TGTGCCAGCAGTTACTCACGGGAGGACTATGGCTACACCTTC. It translates to CASSYSREDYGYTF.

The chain employs TRBV9 and TRBJ2-2; D possibly corresponds to TRBD1 (5 bases). This CDR3 has 19 residues. V shed 0 bases and J shed 7 bases, with 25 bases lying between them. Germline V gene data show CDR1 as SGDLS and CDR2 as YYNGEE. The chain's CDR3 is CASSVAIGQGHGHIGELFF. The CDR3 nucleotides read TGTGCCAGCAGCGTAGCTATCGGGCAGGGCCACGGCCATATCGGGGAGCTGTTTTTT. Filled out from reference TRBV9 and TRBJ2-2, the complete variable domain reads DSGVTQTPKHLITATGQRVTLRCSPRSGDLSVYWYQQSLDQGLQFLIQYYNGEERAKGNILERFSAQQFPDLHSELNLSSLELGDSALYFCASSVAIGQGHGHIGELFFGEGSRLTVL.

This chain connects TRBV4-2 to TRBJ1-4; D possibly corresponds to TRBD1 (6 bases). Looked up from germline, CDR1 is LGHNA and CDR2 is YNFKEQ. V gave up 4 bases and J gave up 13 bases, with 16 bases separating them. This CDR3 is built from 13 residues. CDR3 amino acids: CASSLLTGQRLFF. The CDR3 DNA reads TGTGCCAGCAGCCTACTTACGGGACAAAGACTGTTTTTT.

The chain carries TRBV15 and TRBJ1-4; 9 bases fit TRBD1. J gave up 1 base and V 5 bases, and 5 bases lay outside the gene matches. CDR3 size: 16 residues. Germline CDR1 LNHNV, CDR2 YYDKDF (reference sequence). The CDR3 bases are TGTGCCACCAGCCCATCGGACAGGGGAACTAATGAAAAACTGTTTTTT. Translating gives CATSPSDRGTNEKLFF.

The chain recombines TRBV7-6 with TRBJ1-2; TRBD1 aligns across 8 bases. Germline trimming cut 1 base from V and 5 bases from J; bases unmatched to any gene: 6. CDR3 size: 15 residues. From germline, CDR1 is SGHVS and CDR2 FNYEAQ. CDR3 sequence reads: CASSLDDRGWYGYTF. The CDR3 bases are TGTGCCAGCAGCTTAGACGACAGGGGCTGGTATGGCTACACCTTC.

V is TRBV7-3 and J is TRBJ2-7, with unresolved D. Germline V lookup: CDR1 SGHTA, CDR2 FQGTGA. This CDR3 spans 14 amino acids. Trimming shortened V by 6 bases and J by 5 bases, and 17 bases separated the two germline ends. This chain's CDR3 is CASSPTGNGHEQYF. CDR3 in DNA: TGTGCCAGCAGTCCGACGGGTAACGGCCACGAGCAGTACTTC.

V is TRBV5-1 and J is TRBJ2-7; the match to TRBD1 covers 7 bases. V shed 3 bases, J shed 5 bases, and the junction held 11 bases outside the gene matches. CDR3 length: 15 residues. Germline V gene sequence: CDR1 SGHRS, CDR2 YFSETQ. The CDR3 reads CASSSADRVINEQYF. The CDR3 DNA reads TGCGCCAGCAGCTCTGCTGACAGGGTCATCAACGAGCAGTACTTC.

The chain combines TRBV7-2 with TRBJ1-2; 7 nucleotides match TRBD1. Germline V CDR1 and CDR2: SGHTA, FQGNSA. The CDR3 totals 12 residues. V dropped 4 bases and J dropped 6; count of bases not matched to a gene: 2. CDR3 sequence (DNA): TGTGCCAGCAGCTATCAGGGGGATGGCTACACCTTC. Its translation is CASSYQGDGYTF.

The chain combines TRBV7-9 with TRBJ1-1; the D is unclear. CDR1 and CDR2 from the germline V gene are SEHNR and FQNEAQ (reference sequence). The CDR3 loop spans 11 amino acids. Between the trimmed V and J ends, which lost 5 bases and 11 bases, there was a span of 12 bases. In nucleotides, the CDR3 is TGTGCCAGCAGCAACGCCCAAGAGGCTTTCTTT. Its protein is CASSNAQEAFF.

This chain joins TRBV5-4 and TRBJ2-7; 7 bases align to TRBD1. This CDR3 spans 13 amino acids. Losses at the gene ends were 2 bases for V and 5 bases for J; bases not matched to a gene: 4. Germline CDR1 SGHNT, CDR2 YYREEE (reference sequence). In nucleotides, the CDR3 is TGTGCCAGCAGCTTTCTCGGGACAGACGAGCAGTACTTC. Protein product: CASSFLGTDEQYF.

The chain has TRBV5-6 and TRBJ2-7, with unresolved D. The V end was cut by 5 bases, the J end by 4 bases, with 7 bases between. The germline V gene has CDR1 SGHDT and CDR2 YYEEEE. This CDR3 comprises 11 residues. This chain's CDR3 is CASSSRYEQYF. The DNA for the CDR3 is TGTGCCAGCAGTTCCAGATACGAGCAGTACTTC.